Shown below are 28 T cell receptor beta chains from a single sample sequenced in a study of lymphopenia after photon versus proton radiotherapy. Method: immunoSEQ multiplex PCR; TCRdb's copy keeps in-frame clones and lacks some. The table lists around 20,000 clones, approximately 85% of them singletons. Sample: peripheral blood, taken from a patient treated with photon-based radiotherapy. Receptors originate from a woman aged 45-60 years with pancreatic cancer.

The chain carries TRBV14 and TRBJ2-1; D is uncertain. Germline V gene sequence: CDR1 SGHDN, CDR2 FVKESK. This CDR3 contains 13 residues. V gave up 1 base and J gave up 10 bases, with 11 bases separating them. This CDR3 reads CASSQGVIREQFF. The DNA for the CDR3 is TGTGCCAGCAGCCAAGGTGTGATTCGGGAGCAGTTCTTC. Drawing the rest from reference TRBV14 and TRBJ2-1, the complete variable domain is EAGVTQFPSHSVIEKGQTVTLRCDPISGHDNLYWYRRVMGKEIKFLLHFVKESKQDESGMPNNRFLAERTGGTYSTLKVQPAELEDSGVYFCASSQGVIREQFFGPGTRLTVL.

This sequence joins TRBV4-2 and TRBJ2-7, with TRBD1 matching 7 bases. The CDR3 extends over 14 amino acids. In germline, CDR1 is LGHNA, CDR2 YNFKEQ. Trimming at V came to 4 bases and at J to 2 bases, leaving 5 bases not matched to a gene. The CDR3 DNA reads TGTGCCAGCAGCCCAGGGACAGATCCCTACGAGCAGTACTTC. The encoded protein is CASSPGTDPYEQYF.

This chain uses TRBV5-1 with TRBJ2-7, with D possibly being TRBD1 or TRBD2 (5 bases each). The CDR3 spans 14 residues. V was shortened by 4 bases and J by 1 base, with 12 bases between the two germline ends. Germline assignment: CDR1 SGHRS and CDR2 YFSETQ. The CDR3 DNA reads as TGCGCCAGCAGCAGGGACGGTCTATCCTACGAGCAGTACTTC. This codes for CASSRDGLSYEQYF.

V gene TRBV5-4 combines with J gene TRBJ2-4, with 9 bases aligning to TRBD1. With 0 bases clipped from V and 7 bases from J, the junction kept 5 bases outside the gene matches. CDR1 is SGHNT and CDR2 is YYREEE in the germline V gene (reference sequence). The CDR3 contains 15 residues. CDR3 amino acids: CASSLGGTGRNIQYF. In DNA, the CDR3 is TGTGCCAGCAGCTTGGGGGGGACAGGGAGGAACATTCAGTACTTC.

This rearrangement joins TRBV7-2 to TRBJ2-1; the match to TRBD2 covers 10 bases. V lost 7 bases and J lost 8; bases outside the gene matches: 17. The CDR3 is 17 amino acids. The germline CDR1 and CDR2 sequences are SGHTA and FQGNSA. DNA for the CDR3: TGTGCCAGCAAACCCAATACACCGGGACTAGCGTCCCATGAGCAGTTCTTC. This gives the protein CASKPNTPGLASHEQFF.

The chain links TRBV30 to TRBJ2-5; D is undetermined. Trimming pared 5 bases from V and 2 bases from J, leaving 18 bases between. The V gene's germline CDR1 is GTSNPN and CDR2 SVGIG (reference sequence). CDR3 length equals 15 residues. For the CDR3, the DNA is TGTGCCTGGGGGGTCCCGGCGCAGATACAAGAGACCCAGTACTTC. Translated, it gives CAWGVPAQIQETQYF.

The gene calls are TRBV29-1 and TRBJ2-7; 7 bases fit TRBD1. The CDR3 extends over 14 amino acids. The germline gives CDR1 SQVTM, CDR2 ANQGSEA. With 5 bases clipped from V and 3 bases from J, the junction kept 10 bases outside the gene matches. The CDR3 DNA follows: TGCAGCGTTCTATCTTACGGGACAGACTACGAGCAGTACTTC. It specifies CSVLSYGTDYEQYF.

The chain uses TRBV5-1 and TRBJ2-7; D may correspond to TRBD1 or TRBD2 (5 bases each). This CDR3 contains 13 residues. V lost 4 bases to trimming and J lost 7 bases, with 15 bases between them. Germline V lookup: CDR1 SGHRS, CDR2 YFSETQ. CDR3 in amino acids: CASSPAGRGEQYF. CDR3 coding DNA: TGCGCCAGCAGCCCAGCAGGGAGAGGGGAGCAGTACTTC.

The rearrangement links TRBV9 to TRBJ2-3; 7 nucleotides agree with TRBD2. The germline V gene encodes CDR1 SGDLS and CDR2 YYNGEE. V trimming: 4 bases; J trimming: 6 bases; junction bases outside the gene matches: 11. This CDR3 spans 15 amino acids. CDR3 region: CASSPSGGSGDTQYF. Here the CDR3 DNA reads TGTGCCAGCAGCCCCTCGGGCGGGAGTGGGGATACGCAGTATTTT.

This clone appeared a few times. The chain is built from TRBV6-5 and TRBJ2-7; 12 bases are a match to TRBD2. The V and J ends lost 8 bases and 2 bases, in that order; junction bases with no gene match: 4. The CDR3 covers 14 residues. The germline gives CDR1 MNHEY, CDR2 SVGAGI. The CDR3 loop reads CASWTSGDPYEQYF. In DNA form, the CDR3 reads TGTGCCAGCTGGACTAGCGGGGATCCCTACGAGCAGTACTTC.

V and J are TRBV4-1 and TRBJ1-1; TRBD1 is a possible D gene (5 bases). The germline CDR1 and CDR2 sequences are MGHRA and YSYEKL. V lost 0 bases and J lost 6, with 17 bases in between. The CDR3 totals 16 residues. DNA of the CDR3: TGCGCCAGCAGCCAAGAATTGGCCGGGGGGTTTCCTGAAGCTTTCTTT. This codes for CASSQELAGGFPEAFF.

V and J are TRBV6-5 and TRBJ2-2; D not certain. The length of the CDR3 is 16 residues. Trimming took off 0 bases at V and 4 bases at J, with 12 bases between the two ends. Germline CDR1 MNHEY, CDR2 SVGAGI. The CDR3 region is CASSYSSREVTGELFF. CDR3 sequence (DNA): TGTGCCAGCAGTTACTCGTCGAGAGAGGTCACCGGGGAGCTGTTTTTT.

This chain joins TRBV5-8 and TRBJ2-7, with 7 bases lining up with TRBD1. The V segment lost 4 bases and the J segment 2 bases; nucleotides outside the gene matches: 9. This CDR3 is 15 amino acids long. Germline assignment: CDR1 SGHTS and CDR2 YDEGEE. The CDR3 nucleotides are TGTGCCAGCAGCCAGCCGAGACAGGGCCCCTACGAGCAGTACTTC. Its translation: CASSQPRQGPYEQYF.

This clone has only one observation. V is TRBV7-6 and J is TRBJ1-1, with 9 bases identical to TRBD1. Germline V gene sequence: CDR1 SGHVS, CDR2 FNYEAQ. V lost 5 bases and J lost 2; bases outside the gene matches: 15. This CDR3 is 18 amino acids long. CDR3 sequence (DNA): TGTGCCAGCAGCACCCACCCGGGACAGGGATTACTCAACACTGAAGCTTTCTTT. Amino acid sequence: CASSTHPGQGLLNTEAFF. The full variable domain, with the rest looked up from reference TRBV7-6 and TRBJ1-1, is GAGVSQSPRYKVTKRGQDVALRCDPISGHVSLYWYRQALGQGPEFLTYFNYEAQQDKSGLPNDRFSAERPEGSISTLTIQRTEQRDSAMYRCASSTHPGQGLLNTEAFFGQGTRLTVV.

The table lists this clone with a few counts. V is TRBV27 and J is TRBJ2-7; TRBD2 aligns across 14 bases. Per germline, CDR1 MNHEY and CDR2 SMNVEV (reference sequence). The CDR3 has 16 amino acids. The trim removed 6 bases at V and 4 bases at J, leaving 8 bases unmatched. The CDR3 DNA is TGTGCCAGCAGCACGGGGACTAGCGGGAGCTTTTACGAGCAGTACTTC. This codes for CASSTGTSGSFYEQYF.

This clone was recorded a few times. V usage is TRBV28 and J usage is TRBJ1-5; D perhaps matches TRBD1 (5 bases). This CDR3 region has 14 residues. Germline assignment: CDR1 MDHEN and CDR2 SYDVKM. Trimming stripped 5 bases from V and 2 bases from J, with 10 bases between. CDR3 DNA sequence: TGTGCCAGCAGTCGCAGACAGCGCAATCAGCCCCAGCATTTT. Its translation: CASSRRQRNQPQHF.

This chain joins TRBV14 and TRBJ2-7, with 12 nucleotides matching TRBD2. Trimming removed 3 bases from V and 5 bases from J; junction bases left unmatched: 14. CDR3 length: 18 residues. Germline CDR1 is SGHDN and CDR2 is FVKESK. The CDR3 DNA is TGTGCCAGCAGCCATATGGCAGGACTAGCGGGGAACCTTCACGAGCAGTACTTC. Its protein product is CASSHMAGLAGNLHEQYF.

The genes are TRBV4-1 and TRBJ2-5, with TRBD1 matching 7 bases. The V and J ends lost 1 base and 5 bases, in that order; junction bases with no gene match: 4. The germline V gene encodes CDR1 MGHRA and CDR2 YSYEKL. This CDR3 has 14 amino acids. CDR3 protein: CASSQGVTGETQYF. The CDR3 DNA reads TGCGCCAGCAGCCAAGGAGTGACAGGGGAGACCCAGTACTTC.

The sample holds one count of this clone. This sequence joins TRBV19 and TRBJ1-5; 8 bases are shared with TRBD1. From germline, CDR1 is LNHDA and CDR2 SQIVND (reference sequence). The CDR3 loop spans 15 amino acids. After removal of 4 bases from V and 2 bases from J, the junction contained 4 bases not matched to a gene. CDR3 bases: TGTGCCAGTAGTAGTGGACAGGGAGGCAATCAGCCCCAGCATTTT. Encoded protein: CASSSGQGGNQPQHF.

The chain combines TRBV5-4 with TRBJ2-1; D gene ambiguous. V was trimmed by 5 bases and J by 7 bases, leaving 10 bases between them. The CDR3 length is 12 residues. Germline V lookup: CDR1 SGHNT, CDR2 YYREEE (reference sequence). The CDR3 DNA reads TGTGCCAGCAGTCTGACCGGAAATGAGCAGTTCTTC. This gives the protein CASSLTGNEQFF.

The chain carries TRBV11-2 and TRBJ2-7, with D uncertain. CDR3 length: 14 residues. The germline V and J ends were trimmed by 5 bases and 6 bases, with 17 bases remaining between them. Germline CDR1 SGHAT, CDR2 FQNNGV. The chain's CDR3 is CASSQTPIDREQYF. The CDR3 DNA reads as TGTGCCAGCAGCCAGACCCCAATCGACCGCGAGCAGTACTTC. Full variable domain (remainder filled in from reference TRBV11-2 and TRBJ2-7): EAGVAQSPRYKIIEKRQSVAFWCNPISGHATLYWYQQILGQGPKLLIQFQNNGVVDDSQLPKDRFSAERLKGVDSTLKIQPAKLEDSAVYLCASSQTPIDREQYFGPGTRLTVT.

J is TRBJ1-4 and V is TRBV6-5, with D possibly TRBD1 on 6 matching bases. The CDR3 sequence is 15 residues long. V lost 0 bases, J lost 3 bases, and 8 bases lay in between. Germline values: CDR1 MNHEY, CDR2 SVGAGI. The chain's CDR3 is CASSYSGGPNEKLFF. CDR3 nucleotide sequence: TGTGCCAGCAGTTACTCGGGGGGCCCTAATGAAAAACTGTTTTTT.

J is TRBJ2-7 and V is TRBV11-1; no clear D gene. Germline V gives CDR1 SGHAT, CDR2 FQDESV (reference sequence). The CDR3 totals 12 residues. V lost 1 base, J lost 7 bases, and 8 bases lay in between. The CDR3 here is CASSLEGREQYF. The CDR3 nucleotides read TGTGCCAGCAGCTTAGAGGGTAGGGAGCAGTACTTC.

The chain is built from TRBV28 and TRBJ1-1, with D tentatively TRBD1 (6 bases). V was clipped by 7 bases and J by 6 bases, with 15 bases between them. The CDR3 covers 13 residues. Germline V CDR1 and CDR2: MDHEN, SYDVKM. The CDR3 loop is CASTPAGGPEAFF. Here the CDR3 DNA reads TGTGCCAGCACTCCCGCCGGGGGCCCTGAAGCTTTCTTT.

V usage is TRBV5-6 and J usage is TRBJ2-7; D tentatively reads TRBD1 or TRBD2 (6 bases each). Trimming left V 6 bases short and J 2 bases short, with 15 bases between. Germline CDR1 SGHDT, CDR2 YYEEEE. CDR3 size: 14 residues. This CDR3 is CASTLRGEAYEQYF. The CDR3 nucleotides read TGTGCCAGCACCCTGAGGGGGGAGGCCTACGAGCAGTACTTC.

This clone was detected a few times. The gene calls are TRBV4-3 and TRBJ2-6, with D perhaps TRBD1 (5 bases). Germline CDR1 LGHNA, CDR2 YSLEER. The ends were cut back, 0 bases at V and 0 bases at J, with 6 bases in the middle. This CDR3 has 16 amino acids. This CDR3 is CASSQETASGANVLTF. CDR3 DNA: TGCGCCAGCAGCCAAGAGACAGCCTCTGGGGCCAACGTCCTGACTTTC.

The chain uses TRBV5-4 and TRBJ2-7; D might be TRBD1 (6 bases). With 0 bases removed from V and 3 bases from J, the gap between germline ends came to 13 bases. CDR1 SGHNT and CDR2 YYREEE come from the germline V gene (reference sequence). CDR3 size: 15 residues. The CDR3 loop is CASSLETGAFYEQYF. CDR3 nucleotides: TGTGCCAGCAGCTTGGAGACAGGAGCCTTCTACGAGCAGTACTTC.

The J gene is TRBJ2-7, the V gene TRBV4-1; D call uncertain. The V end lost 1 base, the J end lost 3 bases, and 7 bases lay between the germline ends. The CDR3 loop spans 13 amino acids. Looked up from germline, CDR1 is MGHRA and CDR2 is YSYEKL. The CDR3 loop is CASSQAAFYEQYF. CDR3 sequence (DNA): TGCGCCAGCAGCCAAGCAGCTTTCTACGAGCAGTACTTC.